The present entry profiles one T cell receptor (beta chain) with its context. What it recognizes is unknown. Mismatch with germline at one junction end may stem from a read error. The sample originates from a study of T cell repertoires in cytomegalovirus infection. The overall study: An indication of both CMV infection and matching HLA type came from public TCR beta signatures.

Per the germline V gene, CDR1 is PRHDT and CDR2 is FYEKMQ (reference sequence). The CDR3 extends over 14 amino acids. TCRdb reprocessed the reads via MiXCR and lists one record per CDR3 protein. The sample yields about 680,000 distinct CDR3 sequences, 20% to 25% seen once. Study-wide points: Based on cumulative public TCR beta family frequency, carriers of CMV plus the relevant HLA were identified. Predominance within the ex vivo response was attributable to HLA-C-restricted CMV-specific TCR beta clonotypes.

The sample consisted of CD8+ T cells from PBMCs. The TCR originated in a human donor in good health (CMV status not recorded). Some clones in this sample may be carry-over from other donors' samples. The chain recombines TRBV13 with TRBJ1-1; D possibly corresponds to TRBD1 (5 bases). This chain's CDR3 is CTSSHGAGATEAFF. CDR3 bases: TGTACCAGCAGCCATGGGGCCGGTGCAACTGAAGCTTTCTTT.